This is a list of T cell receptor beta chains from one sample in a study of Tregs in tolerant kidney transplant recipients. Some clones are missing from TCRdb's copy, which holds only in-frame ones; the method was immunoSEQ multiplex PCR. Of tens of thousands of clones in the sample, more than 90% are singletons; the top ten hold 4.5% to 5%. Sequenced input: CD8+ T cells from blood. These receptors originate from a human donor in good health. CDR3s include the opening cysteine and the closing phenylalanine or tryptophan. A D gene is named only where the DNA matches it firmly. Clone sizes are given selectively: once, few, many, or a class where the clone is expanded.

DNA,CDR3,D,J,V,size
TGTGCCAGCAGCATTTCGACGGGGGGGCTAGGAAACACCATATATTTT,CASSISTGGLGNTIYF,-,TRBJ1-3,TRBV7-6,-
TGTGCCAGCAGCACAAAGAGGACGGGGGTTAAGTCTCAGCCCCAGCATTTT,CASSTKRTGVKSQPQHF,-,TRBJ1-5,TRBV21-1,medium-sized
TGTGCCTGGAGTGTCGACTTACTTGGCGGGAGCTTCTACGAGCAGTACTTC,CAWSVDLLGGSFYEQYF,TRBD2,TRBJ2-7,TRBV30,once
TGTGCCAGCAGTGAAGGTCCGGGAGCGATCTTAGGAGAGACCCAGTACTTC,CASSEGPGAILGETQYF,-,TRBJ2-5,TRBV6-1,-
TGTGCCAGCAGTTTATGGACTAGCGGGGGCAATGAGCAGTTCTTC,CASSLWTSGGNEQFF,TRBD2,TRBJ2-1,TRBV27,-
TGTGCCAGCAGTGCTGGGTATAGCAATCAGCCCCAGCATTTT,CASSAGYSNQPQHF,-,TRBJ1-5,TRBV6-1,few
TGTGCCAGCAGCTCCCCGGGACAGGGGAACTATGGCTACACCTTC,CASSSPGQGNYGYTF,TRBD1,TRBJ1-2,TRBV13,-
TGTGCCAGTTACATGGAGGGGGTTAACTATGGCTACACCTTC,CASYMEGVNYGYTF,-,TRBJ1-2,TRBV5-6,-
TGTGCCAGCAGCTTAGCCGGACTGCTTGCCTACGAGCAGTACTTC,CASSLAGLLAYEQYF,-,TRBJ2-7,TRBV7-8,-
TGTGCCAGTAGTATCCGGGACAGAAATCAGCCCCAGCATTTT,CASSIRDRNQPQHF,TRBD1,TRBJ1-5,TRBV19,-
TGTGCCATCAGTGAAGACCGAACCTTAACACATGAGCAGTTCTTC,CAISEDRTLTHEQFF,-,TRBJ2-1,TRBV10-3,-
TGTGCCAGCAGTATCCAGGGAGGACCGAACACTGAAGCTTTCTTT,CASSIQGGPNTEAFF,-,TRBJ1-1,TRBV27,-
TGTGCCAGCAGCTTAGGAATGGGGACTGAAGCTTTCTTT,CASSLGMGTEAFF,-,TRBJ1-1,TRBV11-2,-
TGTGCCAGCAGCCCAACAGGAGAGGGGAGCACTGGAAACACCATATATTTT,CASSPTGEGSTGNTIYF,-,TRBJ1-3,TRBV7-8,-
TGTGCCAGCAGCGTAGCCGGGGCGGACACTGAAGCTTTCTTT,CASSVAGADTEAFF,-,TRBJ1-1,TRBV9,-
TGTGCCAGCAGCTCGGGACTAGCTTGGAATGAGCAGTTCTTC,CASSSGLAWNEQFF,TRBD2,TRBJ2-1,TRBV7-6,-
TGTGCCAGCAGCCTAGGGGCGGAGGGGAACTATGGCTACACCTTC,CASSLGAEGNYGYTF,-,TRBJ1-2,TRBV7-8,-
TGTGCCAGCAGAGGGCTCGGTAATTCACCCCTCCACTTT,CASRGLGNSPLHF,-,TRBJ1-6,TRBV5-6,-
TGTGCCAGCAGCTTGGTGTCAGGTGTGTACGAGCAGTACTTC,CASSLVSGVYEQYF,-,TRBJ2-7,TRBV5-5,-
TGTGCCAGTAGTATGACAGACCTAAGTGACAATGAGCAGTTCTTC,CASSMTDLSDNEQFF,-,TRBJ2-1,TRBV19,-
TGTGCCAGTAAAGAACAGAACACTGAAGCTTTCTTT,CASKEQNTEAFF,-,TRBJ1-1,TRBV19,few
TGTGCCAGCAGCCCTAACCTTGGGACAACCAAAGAGCAGTACTTC,CASSPNLGTTKEQYF,-,TRBJ2-7,TRBV7-6,-
TGTGCCAGCAGCTTGGACTGGCCCTACGAGCAGTACTTC,CASSLDWPYEQYF,-,TRBJ2-7,TRBV5-5,-
TGTGCCAGCTCACGGCGGTATAGCAATCAGCCCCAGCATTTT,CASSRRYSNQPQHF,-,TRBJ1-5,TRBV18,once
TGTGCCAGCAGCTTAGTTTCTAGCCAGGAGACCCAGTACTTC,CASSLVSSQETQYF,-,TRBJ2-5,TRBV7-9,-
TGCGCCAGCAGCTCAGGACAGGGAGGGCGAGAGACCCAGTACTTC,CASSSGQGGRETQYF,-,TRBJ2-5,TRBV5-1,-
TGCAGCGTTGAAGAAGGGGAGTCCTACGAGCAGTACTTC,CSVEEGESYEQYF,-,TRBJ2-7,TRBV29-1,-
TGTGCCAGCAGCTTGCGGGATCCCCCCTACGAGCAGTACTTC,CASSLRDPPYEQYF,-,TRBJ2-7,TRBV11-2,-
TGCGCCAGCAGCCAAGAAAGGGACAGGAGCTACGAGCAGTACTTC,CASSQERDRSYEQYF,TRBD1,TRBJ2-7,TRBV4-1,-
TGTGCCAGCAGCGTAGGCCCCCACGTGGCTTTCTTT,CASSVGPHVAFF,-,TRBJ1-1,TRBV9,-
TGTGCCAGCAGCTTCGCAACGGGAGAAAGCACCGGGGAGCTGTTTTTT,CASSFATGESTGELFF,-,TRBJ2-2,TRBV5-6,once
TGTGCCAGCAGCTTGGCCCGCCAATCCTACAATGAGCAGTTCTTC,CASSLARQSYNEQFF,-,TRBJ2-1,TRBV5-4,-
TGCAGCGTTGGTCATTCGTGGAACCTAGCCTACGAGCAGTACTTC,CSVGHSWNLAYEQYF,-,TRBJ2-7,TRBV29-1,-
TGTGCCAGCAGTGAAGGGGGAGAGACCCAGTACTTC,CASSEGGETQYF,-,TRBJ2-5,TRBV6-1,once
TGTGCCAGTACTAATGAGGGAGCGAACACCGGGGAGCTGTTTTTT,CASTNEGANTGELFF,-,TRBJ2-2,TRBV19,-
TGTGCCACCAGCAGAGTTCCCTCTACAGGTACTAGCACAGATACGCAGTATTTT,CATSRVPSTGTSTDTQYF,-,TRBJ2-3,TRBV15,-